Listed here are 18 T cell receptor beta chains from one sample, sequenced in a study of shared clonotypes between healthy human individuals. Profiled with immunoSEQ multiplex PCR; TCRdb holds only in-frame clones, not every one. Of some 1,100,000 clones detected, more than 75% appear once; the ten largest clones hold more than 0.45%. What was sequenced was memory CD4+ T cells from PBMCs. Subset in this sample: CD45RA-negative fraction. The receptors here all came from a man younger than 35 in good health. Some clones in this sample may be carry-over from other donors' samples.

This chain uses TRBV28 with TRBJ2-7; 7 bases match TRBD1. From germline, CDR1 is MDHEN and CDR2 SYDVKM. The CDR3 totals 13 residues. The junction had 2 bases not matched to a gene; V was cut back by 4 bases and J by 2 bases. CDR3 sequence (DNA): TGTGCCAGCAGTTCGGGACAGCCCTACGAGCAGTACTTC. Translation gives CASSSGQPYEQYF.

The V gene is TRBV30, the J gene TRBJ2-7; D is possibly TRBD1 (6 bases). V was pared by 4 bases and J by 1 base, with 14 bases between. This CDR3 is 14 amino acids long. CDR1 and CDR2 (germline): GTSNPN, SVGIG (reference sequence). DNA of the CDR3: TGTGCCTGGAACGCGGACAGAGGGTCCTACGAGCAGTACTTC. It codes for CAWNADRGSYEQYF. Drawing the rest from reference TRBV30 and TRBJ2-7, the complete variable domain is SQTIHQWPATLVQPVGSPLSLECTVEGTSNPNLYWYRQAAGRGLQLLFYSVGIGQISSEVPQNLSASRPQDRQFILSSKKLLLSDSGFYLCAWNADRGSYEQYFGPGTRLTVT.

This clone was picked up a small number of times. V usage is TRBV6-6 and J usage is TRBJ1-2; 10 bases match TRBD1. In germline, CDR1 is MNHNY, CDR2 SVGAGI (reference sequence). The CDR3 has 16 amino acids. Trimming removed 6 bases from V and 1 base from J; junction bases left unmatched: 8. In DNA, the CDR3 is TGTGCCAGCAGAAGGACAGGGGGAGAAAATAACTATGGCTACACCTTC. Its protein is CASRRTGGENNYGYTF.

The chain couples TRBV4-2 to TRBJ2-5; D is unresolved. From germline, CDR1 is LGHNA and CDR2 YNFKEQ. CDR3 length: 12 amino acids. Trimming removed 0 bases from V and 4 bases from J, with 3 bases in between. The CDR3 DNA is TGTGCCAGCAGCCAAGATTTAGAGACCCAGTACTTC. As protein: CASSQDLETQYF.

The CDR3 region is CASSQDRGSHYGYTF. CDR3 nucleotides: TGTGCCAGCAGCCAGGACAGGGGATCCCACTATGGCTACACCTTC. The chain links TRBV7-2 to TRBJ1-2, with 9 bases lining up with TRBD1. The V and J ends lost 5 bases and 3 bases, in that order; junction bases with no gene match: 7. The CDR3 length is 15 residues. Per the germline V gene, CDR1 is SGHTA and CDR2 is FQGNSA.

This clone occurred once. The CDR3 coding sequence is TGTGCCTGGGGGTTCGGGAGAGCGGACACCGGGGAGCTGTTTTTT. It encodes CAWGFGRADTGELFF. J is TRBJ2-2 and V is TRBV30, with D perhaps matching TRBD2 (6 bases). Germline-derived CDR1 and CDR2 are GTSNPN and SVGIG (reference sequence). The CDR3 totals 15 residues. V lost 5 bases, J lost 3 bases, and 16 bases lay in between.

V usage is TRBV7-9 and J usage is TRBJ1-1; 7 positions match TRBD1. This CDR3 is built from 15 residues. J gave up 6 bases and V 6 bases, and 13 bases lay outside the gene matches. The germline V gene encodes CDR1 SEHNR and CDR2 FQNEAQ (reference sequence). CDR3 DNA sequence: TGTGCCAGCAGTCAACCGAGGGGGCGGAGCGCTGAAGCTTTCTTT. Translation: CASSQPRGRSAEAFF.

This chain joins TRBV5-1 and TRBJ2-5; TRBD1 or TRBD2 may be the D gene (6 bases each). Germline V gene data show CDR1 as SGHRS and CDR2 as YFSETQ. This CDR3 contains 15 residues. V lost 0 bases to trimming and J lost 5 bases, with 14 bases between them. In nucleotides, the CDR3 is TGCGCCAGCAGCTTGGAGTCGGGGGCCGGGGAGACCCAGTACTTC. This gives the protein CASSLESGAGETQYF.

The chain recombines TRBV9 with TRBJ1-2, with unresolved D. Trimming left V 3 bases short and J 9 bases short, with 12 bases between. Germline CDR1 SGDLS, CDR2 YYNGEE. The CDR3 has 12 residues. CDR3 region: CASSGGYRSYTF. CDR3 sequence (DNA): TGTGCCAGCAGCGGTGGCTATAGGAGCTACACCTTC.

The chain couples TRBV19 to TRBJ2-6, with D perhaps TRBD1 or TRBD2 (6 bases each). V was shortened by 5 bases and J by 2 bases, with 10 bases between the two germline ends. This CDR3 has 15 residues. Germline V gives CDR1 LNHDA, CDR2 SQIVND (reference sequence). CDR3: CASSGGGAGANVLTF. The CDR3 DNA follows: TGTGCCAGTAGTGGAGGGGGTGCTGGGGCCAACGTCCTGACTTTC.

The chain combines TRBV29-1 with TRBJ2-2; D assignment may be TRBD1 or TRBD2 (6 bases each). Trimming took off 4 bases at V and 4 bases at J, with 16 bases between the two ends. Per germline, CDR1 SQVTM and CDR2 ANQGSEA. The CDR3 length is 15 residues. DNA of the CDR3: TGCAGCGTTGGCCCCGAGGGGGGCCCCACCGGGGAGCTGTTTTTT. Its translation: CSVGPEGGPTGELFF.

This clone showed up just a few times. The rearrangement uses TRBV5-1 and TRBJ2-5, with no clear D. This CDR3 has 13 residues. The V and J ends lost 4 bases and 3 bases respectively, with 10 bases between them. From germline, CDR1 is SGHRS and CDR2 YFSETQ. The CDR3 sequence: CASSLNPEETQYF. CDR3 nucleotides: TGCGCCAGCAGCCTGAACCCTGAAGAGACCCAGTACTTC.

This clone was seen repeatedly, ten times or more. The same CDR3 is also encoded by other DNA sequences in this sample. V and J are TRBV25-1 and TRBJ1-1; no firm D call. Per germline, CDR1 MGHDK and CDR2 SYGVNS. The CDR3 is made up of 15 amino acids. V was cut by 6 bases and J by 4 bases, with 18 bases left in between. Here the CDR3 reads CASSASKGGSTEAFF. The CDR3 DNA follows: TGTGCCAGCAGCGCGTCTAAAGGAGGATCCACTGAAGCTTTCTTT.

This clone was observed a single time. The chain has TRBV27 and TRBJ2-5, with D unclear. Germline loops: CDR1 MNHEY, CDR2 SMNVEV (reference sequence). The V end was cut by 6 bases, the J end by 7 bases, with 9 bases between. The CDR3 contains 11 residues. The CDR3 DNA reads as TGTGCCAGCAGGGCCGTAGGGACCCAGTACTTC. Translated: CASRAVGTQYF.

The gene calls are TRBV6-5 and TRBJ2-5; perhaps TRBD2 as D (6 bases). Deletions cut 0 bases from V and 5 bases from J, with 16 bases between. The CDR3 has 16 amino acids. CDR1 is MNHEY and CDR2 is SVGAGI in the germline V gene. The CDR3 reads CASSYSGWRVWETQYF. The DNA of the CDR3 is TGTGCCAGCAGTTACTCCGGGTGGAGGGTCTGGGAGACCCAGTACTTC.

The chain employs TRBV7-6 and TRBJ2-7; D gene uncertain. The CDR3 sequence is 16 residues long. CDR1 and CDR2 from the germline V gene are SGHVS and FNYEAQ. Trimming took off 0 bases at V and 5 bases at J, with 17 bases between the two ends. CDR3 sequence reads: CASSLAIRVAINEQYF. DNA of the CDR3: TGTGCCAGCAGCTTAGCGATCCGCGTGGCGATCAACGAGCAGTACTTC.

The chain recombines TRBV7-9 with TRBJ1-1, with D possibly TRBD1 on 5 matching bases. Germline lookup yields CDR1 SEHNR and CDR2 FQNEAQ (reference sequence). This CDR3 has 15 residues. The V gene lost 1 base and the J gene lost 3 bases, with 12 bases spanning the gap. CDR3: CASSLGVGGDTEAFF. In DNA form, the CDR3 reads TGTGCCAGCAGCTTAGGGGTGGGGGGAGACACTGAAGCTTTCTTT.

The sample holds one count of this clone. This chain joins TRBV12-5 and TRBJ2-2; D remains unclear. This CDR3 is built from 14 residues. Germline V gene lookup returns CDR1 LGHNT and CDR2 FRNRAP. V lost 3 bases and J lost 2, with 7 bases in between. CDR3 amino acids: CASGLGANTGELFF. CDR3 sequence (DNA): TGTGCTAGTGGTTTAGGTGCAAACACCGGGGAGCTGTTTTTT.